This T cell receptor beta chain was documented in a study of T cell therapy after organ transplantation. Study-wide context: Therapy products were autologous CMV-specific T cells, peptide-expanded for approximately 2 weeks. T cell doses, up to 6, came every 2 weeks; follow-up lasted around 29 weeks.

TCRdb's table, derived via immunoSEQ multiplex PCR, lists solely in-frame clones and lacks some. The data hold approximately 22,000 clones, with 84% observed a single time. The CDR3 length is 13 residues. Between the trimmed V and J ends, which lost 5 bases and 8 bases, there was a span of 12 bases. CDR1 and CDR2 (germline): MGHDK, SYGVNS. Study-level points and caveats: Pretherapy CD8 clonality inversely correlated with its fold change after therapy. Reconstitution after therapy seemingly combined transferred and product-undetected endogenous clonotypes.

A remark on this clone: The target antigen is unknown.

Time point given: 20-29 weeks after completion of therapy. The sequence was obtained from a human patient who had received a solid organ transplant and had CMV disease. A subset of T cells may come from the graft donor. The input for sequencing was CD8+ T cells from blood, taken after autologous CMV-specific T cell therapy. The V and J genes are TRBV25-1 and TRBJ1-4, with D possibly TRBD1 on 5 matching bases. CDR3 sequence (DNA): TGTGCCAGCAGTTTTGTGCAGGGAGAAAAACTGTTTTTT. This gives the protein CASSFVQGEKLFF.